This TCR beta chain originates from a study of immune cell composition in non-small cell lung cancer. Comments on this clone: Antigen specificity is unknown.

This CDR3 spans 12 amino acids. Germline CDR1 reads MDHEN; CDR2 reads SYDVKM. V was cut by 6 bases and J by 0 bases, with 4 bases left in between. General study results and limits: Dominant in vivo tumour-associated clones were not shown to share tumour-reactive sequences. TIL tumour reactivity correlated with maximal tumour-associated clone frequency in adenocarcinoma. No significant correlation existed between pack-years smoked and tumour clonality.

Profiling relied on immunoSEQ multiplex PCR, and the TCRdb table lists in-frame clones only, not all of them. In the table there are 5,500 to 7,000 clones, over 55% of which are singletons. Normal lung was sampled as far from the tumour as possible, at least 3 cm. The chain couples TRBV28 to TRBJ2-3; D uncertain. Sequenced input: non-adjacent lung tissue. This receptor was taken from a human donor with non-small cell lung cancer. CDR3: CASRSSTDTQYF. The CDR3 bases are TGTGCCAGCAGATCAAGCACAGATACGCAGTATTTT.